The 2 T cell receptor beta chains listed next were all sequenced from one sample in a study of PD-1 blockade in classical Hodgkin lymphoma. The data were produced by immunoSEQ multiplex PCR, yet TCRdb's version contains in-frame clones alone and is incomplete. The data show about 39,000 clones, approximately 78% seen once. The time point here: cycle 4 day 1 (C4D1), after less than 7 weeks of nivolumab. Every patient had relapsed following autologous stem cell transplantation, and cohorts differed in brentuximab vedotin exposure. Material: peripheral blood mononuclear cells (PBMCs), obtained before the fourth cycle of nivolumab. These receptors all come from a human donor with classical Hodgkin lymphoma.

The J gene is TRBJ2-7, the V gene TRBV19, with D possibly TRBD1 on 6 matching bases. The germline gives CDR1 LNHDA, CDR2 SQIVND (reference sequence). The CDR3 runs to 14 residues. V lost 10 bases to trimming and J lost 2 bases, with 18 bases between them. The chain's CDR3 is CATSHDRRTYEQYF. Here the CDR3 DNA reads TGTGCCACCTCCCACGACAGGCGCACCTACGAGCAGTACTTC.

The chain joins TRBV5-1 to TRBJ1-1; TRBD1 agrees at 7 bases. With 5 bases clipped from V and 5 bases from J, the junction kept 9 bases outside the gene matches. The CDR3 totals 14 residues. CDR1 SGHRS and CDR2 YFSETQ come from the germline V gene. The CDR3 loop is CASSPQGLGTEAFF. The CDR3 coding sequence is TGCGCCAGCAGTCCACAGGGGCTCGGGACTGAAGCTTTCTTT. The full variable domain, rest sourced from reference TRBV5-1 and TRBJ1-1, is KAGVTQTPRYLIKTRGQQVTLSCSPISGHRSVSWYQQTPGQGLQFLFEYFSETQRNKGNFPGRFSGRQFSNSRSEMNVSTLELGDSALYLCASSPQGLGTEAFFGQGTRLTVV.